The source of this T cell receptor beta chain is a study of CD8+CD57+ T cells in acquired aplastic anemia (dated by TCRdb to between 2018 and 2020). For the wider study: Extracted DNA from sorted CD4+ and CD8+ cells averaged around 3.3 ug, ranging from roughly 0.17 to 27.4 ug. Healthy donor samples averaged approximately 9.8 million reads for CD4+ and roughly 11 million for CD8+ cells.

As for this clonotype: What this receptor recognizes is not known. The record has no base qualities; no much larger clone is one base away.

Clipping removes 2 bases from V and 6 bases from J, with 1 as the unmatched junction base count. The germline V gene specifies SGHTA as CDR1 and FQGNSA as CDR2. The CDR3 has 13 amino acids, counting the end cysteine and phenylalanine. The kept DNA is CDR3 alone, 39 bases in frame from the first base. Summary of the overall study and its limitations: CD8+ Simpson's diversity did not differ significantly between patients and healthy controls (P=0.060). Although some 28 CD8+ CDR3 sequences were shared by patients and controls, these sequences appeared highly expressed in patients and within the immunodominant clones of patients.

Genomic DNA was used as template for profiling of TCR beta VDJ combinations and CDR3 sequences. An Illumina HiSeq 2000 was the platform used for TCR repertoire sequencing. Per the original workflow: TRBV/TRBJ rearrangement plots, CDR3 size and DJ length profiles, and Simpson's diversity index were used to assess repertoires. Whichever DNA sequence was most abundant in the deep sequencing data was defined as the immunodominant clone. CDR3 amino acid sequences were checked for sharing across subjects and were also compared against the VDJdb database and published repertoires. The public reads were reprocessed in TCRdb via fastp at Q25 and MiXCR, keeping in-frame beta chains. Merged by CDR3 protein, the rows form single entries marked with the most common genes and DNA. V and J calls and clone size were set by TCRdb, not the authors. This sample has about 210,000 distinct CDR3 sequences in its table, and almost 35% of those were observed once. Roughly 1.1% of the sample belongs to the ten largest clones.

In this study, sorted CD4+ and CD8+ T cells from the blood of healthy subjects and of severe aplastic anemia patients had their TCR repertoires deep-sequenced. Ficoll-Paque density gradient centrifugation was used to isolate peripheral blood mononuclear cells. Before DNA was extracted, CD4+ and CD8+ T cells were sorted using either FACS or magnetic beads. Material: sorted CD4+, CD8+, or CD8+CD57+ T cells (not recorded which) from PBMCs. This TCR came from a human donor in good health, serving as a control. The chain is assembled from TRBV7-2 and TRBJ2-1, with TRBD1 matching 7 junction bases. The encoded CDR3 is CASSLRDSNEQFF. The nucleotide sequence is given as TGTGCCAGCAGCTTACGGGACAGCAATGAGCAGTTCTTC.